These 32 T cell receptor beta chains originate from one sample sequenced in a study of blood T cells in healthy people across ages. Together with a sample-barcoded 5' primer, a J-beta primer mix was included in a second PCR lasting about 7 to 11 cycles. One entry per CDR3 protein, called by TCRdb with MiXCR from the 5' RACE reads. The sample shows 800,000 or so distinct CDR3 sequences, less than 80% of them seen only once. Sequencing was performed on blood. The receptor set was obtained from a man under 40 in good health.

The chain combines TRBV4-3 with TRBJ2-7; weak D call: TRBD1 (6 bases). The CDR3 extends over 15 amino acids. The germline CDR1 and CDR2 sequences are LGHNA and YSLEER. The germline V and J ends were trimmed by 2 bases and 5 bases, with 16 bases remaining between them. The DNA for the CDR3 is TGCGCCAGCAGCCAAACAGATGAAACAGGGAACGAGCAGTACTTC. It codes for CASSQTDETGNEQYF.

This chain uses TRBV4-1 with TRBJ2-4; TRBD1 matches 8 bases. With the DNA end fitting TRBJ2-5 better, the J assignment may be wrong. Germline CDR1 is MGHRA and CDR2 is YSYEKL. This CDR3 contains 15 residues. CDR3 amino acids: CASSQLGTGQETQYF. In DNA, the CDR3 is TGCGCCAGCAGCCAGCTCGGGACAGGTCAAGAGACCCAGTACTTC.

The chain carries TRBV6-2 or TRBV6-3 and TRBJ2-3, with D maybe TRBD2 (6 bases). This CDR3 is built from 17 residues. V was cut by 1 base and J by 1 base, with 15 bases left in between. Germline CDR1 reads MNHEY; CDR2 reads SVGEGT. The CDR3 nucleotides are TGTGCCAGCAGTTACTTACAGGCCGGGAGCGGCACAGATACGCAGTATTTT. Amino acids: CASSYLQAGSGTDTQYF.

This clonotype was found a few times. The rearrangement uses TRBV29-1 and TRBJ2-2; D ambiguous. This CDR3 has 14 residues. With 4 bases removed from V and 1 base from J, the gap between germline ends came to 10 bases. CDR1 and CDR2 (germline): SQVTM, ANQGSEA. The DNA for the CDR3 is TGCAGCGTTGGTCACATGGTGAACACCGGGGAGCTGTTTTTT. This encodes CSVGHMVNTGELFF.

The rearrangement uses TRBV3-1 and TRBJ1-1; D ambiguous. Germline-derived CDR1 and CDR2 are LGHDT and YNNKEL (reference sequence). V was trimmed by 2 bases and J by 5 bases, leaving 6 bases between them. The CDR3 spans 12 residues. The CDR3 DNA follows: TGTGCCAGCAGCCAAAGGTTGACTGAAGCTTTCTTT. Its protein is CASSQRLTEAFF.

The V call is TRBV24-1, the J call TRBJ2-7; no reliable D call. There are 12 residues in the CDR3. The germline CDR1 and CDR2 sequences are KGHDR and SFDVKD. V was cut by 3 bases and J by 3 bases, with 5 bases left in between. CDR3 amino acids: CATSDPSYEQYF. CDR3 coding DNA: TGTGCCACCAGTGATCCCAGCTACGAGCAGTACTTC.

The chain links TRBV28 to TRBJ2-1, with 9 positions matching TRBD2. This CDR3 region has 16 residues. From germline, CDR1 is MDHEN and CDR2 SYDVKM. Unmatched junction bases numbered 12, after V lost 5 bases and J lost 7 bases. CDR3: CASSILLAGGLNEQFF. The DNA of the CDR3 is TGTGCCAGCAGTATCCTCCTTGCGGGGGGGCTGAATGAGCAGTTCTTC. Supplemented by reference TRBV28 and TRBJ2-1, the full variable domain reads DVKVTQSSRYLVKRTGEKVFLECVQDMDHENMFWYRQDPGLGLRLIYFSYDVKMKEKGDIPEGYSVSREKKERFSLILESASTNQTSMYLCASSILLAGGLNEQFFGPGTRLTVL.

DNA for the CDR3: TGCAGTGCTTCCCTCCGGACAGGGACTGGCTACACCTTC. Translation gives CSASLRTGTGYTF. The chain carries TRBV20-1 and TRBJ1-2; TRBD1 agrees at 8 bases. The germline CDR1 and CDR2 sequences are DFQATT and SNEGSKA (reference sequence). The trim removed 5 bases at V and 7 bases at J, leaving 9 bases unmatched. The length of the CDR3 is 13 residues.

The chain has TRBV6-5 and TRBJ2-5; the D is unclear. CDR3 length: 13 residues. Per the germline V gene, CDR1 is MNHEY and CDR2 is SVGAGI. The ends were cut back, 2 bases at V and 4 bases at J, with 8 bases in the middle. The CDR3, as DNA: TGTGCCAGCAGTTACGGTCAGCCAGAGACCCAGTACTTC. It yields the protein CASSYGQPETQYF.

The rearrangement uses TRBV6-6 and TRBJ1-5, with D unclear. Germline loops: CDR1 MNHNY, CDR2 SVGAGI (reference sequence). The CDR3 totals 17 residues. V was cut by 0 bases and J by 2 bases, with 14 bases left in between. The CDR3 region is CASSYSPRAGGNQPQHF. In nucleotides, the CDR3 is TGTGCCAGCAGTTACTCGCCGAGGGCCGGGGGCAATCAGCCCCAGCATTTT.

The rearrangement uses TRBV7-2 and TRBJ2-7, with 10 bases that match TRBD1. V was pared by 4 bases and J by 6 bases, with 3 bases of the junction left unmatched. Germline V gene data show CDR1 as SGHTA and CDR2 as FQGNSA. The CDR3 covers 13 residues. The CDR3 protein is CASSSRDRGEQYF. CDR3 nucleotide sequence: TGTGCCAGCAGCTCCCGGGACAGGGGCGAGCAGTACTTC. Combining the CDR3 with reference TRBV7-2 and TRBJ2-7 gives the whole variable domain GAGVSQSPSNKVTEKGKDVELRCDPISGHTALYWYRQSLGQGLEFLIYFQGNSAPDKSGLPSDRFSAERTGGSVSTLTIQRTQQEDSAVYLCASSSRDRGEQYFGPGTRLTVT.

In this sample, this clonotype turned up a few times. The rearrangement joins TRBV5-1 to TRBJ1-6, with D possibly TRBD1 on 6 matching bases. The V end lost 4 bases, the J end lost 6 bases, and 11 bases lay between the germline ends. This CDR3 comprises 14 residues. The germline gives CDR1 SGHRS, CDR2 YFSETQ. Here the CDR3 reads CASSVGQSNSPLHF. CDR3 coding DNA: TGCGCCAGCAGCGTTGGACAGTCTAATTCACCCCTCCACTTT.

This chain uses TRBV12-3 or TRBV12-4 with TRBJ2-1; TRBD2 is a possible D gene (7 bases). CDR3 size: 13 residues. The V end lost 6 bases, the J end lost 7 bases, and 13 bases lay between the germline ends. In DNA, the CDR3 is TGTGCCAGCAGGAGGGGGGGGGCGAATGAGCAGTTCTTC. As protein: CASRRGGANEQFF.

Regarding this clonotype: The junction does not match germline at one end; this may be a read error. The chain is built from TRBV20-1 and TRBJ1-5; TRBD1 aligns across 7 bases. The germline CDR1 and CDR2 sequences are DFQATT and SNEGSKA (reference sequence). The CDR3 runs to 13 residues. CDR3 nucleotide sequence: TGCAGTGCTCCGCAGGGGGAAAATCAGCTCCAGCATTTT. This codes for CSAPQGENQLQHF.

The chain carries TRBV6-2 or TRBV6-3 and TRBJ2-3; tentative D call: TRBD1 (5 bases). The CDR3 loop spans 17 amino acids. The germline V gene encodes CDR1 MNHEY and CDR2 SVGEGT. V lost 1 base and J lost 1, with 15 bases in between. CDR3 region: CASSYYRRGSRTDTQYF. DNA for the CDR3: TGTGCCAGCAGTTACTACAGGCGAGGCTCCCGCACAGATACGCAGTATTTT.

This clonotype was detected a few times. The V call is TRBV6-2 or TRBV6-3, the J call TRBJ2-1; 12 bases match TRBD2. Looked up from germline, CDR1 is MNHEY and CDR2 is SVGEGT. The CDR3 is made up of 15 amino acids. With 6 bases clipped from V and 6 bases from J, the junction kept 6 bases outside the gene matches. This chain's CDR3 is CASSELAGGRNEQFF. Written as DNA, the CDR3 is TGTGCCAGCAGCGAACTAGCGGGGGGCCGCAATGAGCAGTTCTTC.

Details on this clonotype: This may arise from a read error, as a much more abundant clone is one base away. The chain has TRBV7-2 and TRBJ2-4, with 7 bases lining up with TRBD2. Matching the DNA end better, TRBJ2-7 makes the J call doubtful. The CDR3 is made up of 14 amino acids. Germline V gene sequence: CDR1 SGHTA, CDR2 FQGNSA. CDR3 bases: TGTGCCAGCAGCGTAGCGGGCGGGGACCACGAGCAGTACTTC. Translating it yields CASSVAGGDHEQYF.

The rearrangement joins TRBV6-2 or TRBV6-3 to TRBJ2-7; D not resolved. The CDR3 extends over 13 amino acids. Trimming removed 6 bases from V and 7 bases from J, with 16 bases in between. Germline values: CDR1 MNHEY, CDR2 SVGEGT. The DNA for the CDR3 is TGTGCCAGCAGACCATTTCGGAATGTGGAGCAGTACTTC. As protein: CASRPFRNVEQYF.

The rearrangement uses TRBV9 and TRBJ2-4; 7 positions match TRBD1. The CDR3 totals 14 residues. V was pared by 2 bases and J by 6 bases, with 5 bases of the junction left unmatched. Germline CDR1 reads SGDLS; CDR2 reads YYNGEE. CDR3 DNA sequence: TGTGCCAGCAGCGTGAAAGGGGACAGAAACATTCAGTACTTC. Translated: CASSVKGDRNIQYF.

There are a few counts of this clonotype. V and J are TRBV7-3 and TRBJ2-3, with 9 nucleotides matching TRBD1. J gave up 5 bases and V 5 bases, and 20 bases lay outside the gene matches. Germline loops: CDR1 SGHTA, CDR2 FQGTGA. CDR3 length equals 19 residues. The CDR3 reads CASSHLGGQGFSRGDTQYF. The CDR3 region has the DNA TGTGCCAGCAGCCATCTGGGGGGACAGGGATTTTCACGGGGAGATACGCAGTATTTT.

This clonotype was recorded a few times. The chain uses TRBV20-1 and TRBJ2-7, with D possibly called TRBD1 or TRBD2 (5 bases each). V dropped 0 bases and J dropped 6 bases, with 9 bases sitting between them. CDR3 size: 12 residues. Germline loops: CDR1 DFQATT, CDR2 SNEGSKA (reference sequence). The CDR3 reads CSARDPGREQYF. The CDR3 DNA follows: TGCAGTGCTAGAGATCCGGGGCGCGAGCAGTACTTC.

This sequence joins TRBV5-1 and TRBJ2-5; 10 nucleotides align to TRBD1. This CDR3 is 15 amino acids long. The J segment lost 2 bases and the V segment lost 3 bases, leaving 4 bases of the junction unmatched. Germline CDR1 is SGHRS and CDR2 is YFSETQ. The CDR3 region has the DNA TGCGCCAGCAGCTCATTGGGACAGGGGCAAGAGACCCAGTACTTC. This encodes CASSSLGQGQETQYF.

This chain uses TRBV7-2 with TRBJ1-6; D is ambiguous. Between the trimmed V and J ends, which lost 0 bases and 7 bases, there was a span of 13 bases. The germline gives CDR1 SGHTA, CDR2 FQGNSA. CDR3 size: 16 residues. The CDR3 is CASSLAGSRPNSPLHF. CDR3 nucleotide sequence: TGTGCCAGCAGCTTAGCCGGAAGTAGGCCGAATTCACCCCTCCACTTT.

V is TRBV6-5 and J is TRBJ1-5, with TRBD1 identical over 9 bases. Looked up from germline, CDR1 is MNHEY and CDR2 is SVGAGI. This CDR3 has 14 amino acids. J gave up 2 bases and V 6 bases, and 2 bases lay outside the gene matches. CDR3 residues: CASRGQGGNQPQHF. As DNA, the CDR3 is TGTGCCAGCAGGGGACAGGGAGGCAATCAGCCCCAGCATTTT.

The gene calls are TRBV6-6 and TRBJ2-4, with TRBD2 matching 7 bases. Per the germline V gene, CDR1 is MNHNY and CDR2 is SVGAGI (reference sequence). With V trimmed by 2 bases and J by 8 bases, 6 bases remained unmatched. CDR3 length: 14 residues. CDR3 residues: CASSYVGGSDIQYF. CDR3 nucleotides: TGTGCCAGCAGTTACGTCGGGGGGTCGGACATTCAGTACTTC.

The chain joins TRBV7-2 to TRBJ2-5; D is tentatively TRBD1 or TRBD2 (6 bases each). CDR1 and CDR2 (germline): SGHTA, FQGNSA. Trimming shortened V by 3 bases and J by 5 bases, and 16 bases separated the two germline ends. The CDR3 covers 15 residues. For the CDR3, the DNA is TGTGCCAGCAGCTTGATCCTGGGGGGCCCGGAGACCCAGTACTTC. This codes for CASSLILGGPETQYF.

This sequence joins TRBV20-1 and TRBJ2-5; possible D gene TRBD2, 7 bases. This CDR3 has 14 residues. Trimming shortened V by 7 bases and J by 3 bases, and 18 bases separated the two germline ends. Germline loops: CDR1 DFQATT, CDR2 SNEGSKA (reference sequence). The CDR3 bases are TGCAGTGGCCTGTGGGGGGGCCGGGAAGAGACCCAGTACTTC. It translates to CSGLWGGREETQYF.

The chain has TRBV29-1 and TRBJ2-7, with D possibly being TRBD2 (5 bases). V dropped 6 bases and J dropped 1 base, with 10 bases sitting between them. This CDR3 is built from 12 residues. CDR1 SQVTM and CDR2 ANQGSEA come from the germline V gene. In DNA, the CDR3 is TGCAGCGTCCTCGGGGATTCCTACGAGCAGTACTTC. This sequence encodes CSVLGDSYEQYF.

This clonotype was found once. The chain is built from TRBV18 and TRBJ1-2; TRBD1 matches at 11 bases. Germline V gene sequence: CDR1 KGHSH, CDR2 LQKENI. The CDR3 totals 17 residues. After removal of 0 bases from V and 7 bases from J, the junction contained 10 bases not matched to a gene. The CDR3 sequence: CASSPPGQGVRARGYTF. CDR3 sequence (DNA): TGTGCCAGCTCACCACCGGGACAGGGGGTTCGGGCGCGTGGCTACACCTTC. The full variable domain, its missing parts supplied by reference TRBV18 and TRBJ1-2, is NAGVMQNPRHLVRRRGQEARLRCSPMKGHSHVYWYRQLPEEGLKFMVYLQKENIIDESGMPKERFSAEFPKEGPSILRIQQVVRGDSAAYFCASSPPGQGVRARGYTFGSGTRLTVV.

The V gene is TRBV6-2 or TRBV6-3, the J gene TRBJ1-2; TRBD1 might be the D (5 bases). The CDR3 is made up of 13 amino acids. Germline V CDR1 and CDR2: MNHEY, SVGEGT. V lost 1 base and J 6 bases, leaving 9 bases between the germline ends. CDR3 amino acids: CASSYLQADGYTF. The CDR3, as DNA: TGTGCCAGCAGTTACTTACAGGCAGATGGCTACACCTTC.

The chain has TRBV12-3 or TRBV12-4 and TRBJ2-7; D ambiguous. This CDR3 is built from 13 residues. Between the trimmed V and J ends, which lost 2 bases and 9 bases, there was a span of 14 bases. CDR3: CASSLPPGFGQYF. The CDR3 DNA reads TGTGCCAGCAGTTTACCCCCCGGGTTCGGGCAGTACTTC.

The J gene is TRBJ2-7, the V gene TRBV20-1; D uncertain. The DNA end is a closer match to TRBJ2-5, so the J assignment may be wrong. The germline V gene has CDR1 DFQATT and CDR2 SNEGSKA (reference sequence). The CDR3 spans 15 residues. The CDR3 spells CSAREVSWLEETQYF. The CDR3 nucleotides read TGCAGTGCTAGAGAAGTGTCATGGTTAGAAGAGACCCAGTACTTC.